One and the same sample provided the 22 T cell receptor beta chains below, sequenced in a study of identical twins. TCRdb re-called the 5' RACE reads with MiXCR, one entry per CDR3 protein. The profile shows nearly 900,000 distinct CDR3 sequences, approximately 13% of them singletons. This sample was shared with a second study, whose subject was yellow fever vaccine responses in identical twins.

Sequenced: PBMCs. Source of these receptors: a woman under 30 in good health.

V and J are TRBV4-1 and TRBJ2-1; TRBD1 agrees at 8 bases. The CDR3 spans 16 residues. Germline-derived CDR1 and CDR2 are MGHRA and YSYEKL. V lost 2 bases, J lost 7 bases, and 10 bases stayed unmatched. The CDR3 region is CASSQSTGTGRNEQFF. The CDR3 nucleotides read TGCGCCAGCAGCCAATCAACCGGGACAGGTCGGAATGAGCAGTTCTTC.

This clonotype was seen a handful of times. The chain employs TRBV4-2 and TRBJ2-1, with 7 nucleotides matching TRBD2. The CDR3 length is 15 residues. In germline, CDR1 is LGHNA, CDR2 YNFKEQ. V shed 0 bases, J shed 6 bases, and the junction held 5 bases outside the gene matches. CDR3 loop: CASSQDGTNSNEQFF. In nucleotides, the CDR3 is TGTGCCAGCAGCCAAGACGGGACTAACTCCAATGAGCAGTTCTTC.

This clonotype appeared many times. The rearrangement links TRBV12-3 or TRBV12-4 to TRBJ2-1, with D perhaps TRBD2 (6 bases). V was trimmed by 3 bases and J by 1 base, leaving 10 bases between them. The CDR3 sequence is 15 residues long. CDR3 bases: TGTGCCAGCAGTTTCCTTGCGGGGTCCTACAATGAGCAGTTCTTC. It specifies CASSFLAGSYNEQFF.

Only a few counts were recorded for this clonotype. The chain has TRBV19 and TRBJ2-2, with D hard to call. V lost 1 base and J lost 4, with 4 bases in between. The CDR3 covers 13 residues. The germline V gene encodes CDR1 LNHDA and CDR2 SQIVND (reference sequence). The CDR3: CASSIGSTGELFF. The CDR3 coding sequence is TGTGCCAGTAGTATAGGAAGCACCGGGGAGCTGTTTTTT.

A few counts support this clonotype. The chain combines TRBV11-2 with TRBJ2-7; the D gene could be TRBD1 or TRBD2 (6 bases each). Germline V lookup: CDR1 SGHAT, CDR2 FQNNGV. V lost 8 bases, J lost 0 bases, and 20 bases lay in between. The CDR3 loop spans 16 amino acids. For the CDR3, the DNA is TGTGCCAGCCAAACAGGGACGGGAGATTTCTCCTACGAGCAGTACTTC. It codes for CASQTGTGDFSYEQYF.

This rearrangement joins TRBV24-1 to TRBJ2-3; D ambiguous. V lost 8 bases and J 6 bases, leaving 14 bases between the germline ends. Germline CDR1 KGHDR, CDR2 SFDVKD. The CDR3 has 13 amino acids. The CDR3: CATTGRSPDTQYF. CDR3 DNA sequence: TGTGCCACCACAGGACGGTCCCCGGATACGCAGTATTTT.

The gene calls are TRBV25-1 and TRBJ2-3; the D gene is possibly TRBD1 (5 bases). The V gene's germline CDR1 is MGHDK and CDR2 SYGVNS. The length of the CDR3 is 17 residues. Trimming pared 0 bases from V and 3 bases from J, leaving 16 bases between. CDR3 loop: CASSEYPDSLRTDTQYF. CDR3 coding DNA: TGTGCCAGCAGTGAATATCCCGACAGCCTAAGGACAGATACGCAGTATTTT.

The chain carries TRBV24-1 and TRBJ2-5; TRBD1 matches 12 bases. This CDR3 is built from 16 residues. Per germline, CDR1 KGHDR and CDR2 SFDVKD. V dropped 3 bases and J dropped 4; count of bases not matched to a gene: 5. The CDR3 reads CATSDPPGQGAETQYF. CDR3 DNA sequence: TGTGCCACCAGTGATCCCCCGGGACAGGGGGCAGAGACCCAGTACTTC.

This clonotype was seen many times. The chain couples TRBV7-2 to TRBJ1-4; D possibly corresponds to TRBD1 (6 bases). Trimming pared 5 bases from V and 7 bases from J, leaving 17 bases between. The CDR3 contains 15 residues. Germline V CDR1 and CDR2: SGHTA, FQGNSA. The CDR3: CASSPVKGGGEKLFF. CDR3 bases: TGTGCCAGCAGCCCCGTTAAAGGGGGAGGTGAAAAACTGTTTTTT.

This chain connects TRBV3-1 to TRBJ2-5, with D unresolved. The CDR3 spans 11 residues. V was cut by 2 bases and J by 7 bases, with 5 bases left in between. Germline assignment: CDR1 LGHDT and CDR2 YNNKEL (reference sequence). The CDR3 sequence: CASSQSWTQYF. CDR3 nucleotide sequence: TGTGCCAGCAGCCAATCTTGGACCCAGTACTTC.

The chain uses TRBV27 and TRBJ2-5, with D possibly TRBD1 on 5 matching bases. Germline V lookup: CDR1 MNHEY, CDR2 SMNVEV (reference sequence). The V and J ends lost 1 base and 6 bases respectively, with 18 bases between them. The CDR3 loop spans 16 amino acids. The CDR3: CASSLWQRGDEKTQYF. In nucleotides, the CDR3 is TGTGCCAGCAGTTTATGGCAAAGGGGTGACGAGAAGACCCAGTACTTC.

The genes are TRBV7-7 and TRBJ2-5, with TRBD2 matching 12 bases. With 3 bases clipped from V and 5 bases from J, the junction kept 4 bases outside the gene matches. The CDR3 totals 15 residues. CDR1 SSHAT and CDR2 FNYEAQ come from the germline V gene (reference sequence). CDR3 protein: CASSLTSGRVETQYF. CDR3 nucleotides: TGTGCCAGCAGCTTGACTAGCGGGAGAGTGGAGACCCAGTACTTC.

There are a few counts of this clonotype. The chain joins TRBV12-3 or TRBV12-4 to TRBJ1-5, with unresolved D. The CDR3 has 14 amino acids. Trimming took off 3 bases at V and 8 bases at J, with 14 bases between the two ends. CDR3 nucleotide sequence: TGTGCCAGCAGTTTTGGGCACTCAATTAAGCCCCAGCATTTT. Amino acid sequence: CASSFGHSIKPQHF.

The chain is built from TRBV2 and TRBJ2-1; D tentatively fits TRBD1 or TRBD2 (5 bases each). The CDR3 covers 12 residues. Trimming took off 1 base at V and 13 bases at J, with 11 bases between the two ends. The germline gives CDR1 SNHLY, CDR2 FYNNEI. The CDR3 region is CASSEVPGPQFF. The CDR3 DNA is TGTGCCAGCAGTGAAGTACCGGGACCCCAGTTCTTC.

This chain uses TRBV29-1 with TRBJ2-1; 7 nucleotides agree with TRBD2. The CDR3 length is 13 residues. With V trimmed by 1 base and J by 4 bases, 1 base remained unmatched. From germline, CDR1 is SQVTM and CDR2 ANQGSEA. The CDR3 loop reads CSVEAGGYNEQFF. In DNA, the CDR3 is TGCAGCGTTGAAGCGGGGGGTTACAATGAGCAGTTCTTC.

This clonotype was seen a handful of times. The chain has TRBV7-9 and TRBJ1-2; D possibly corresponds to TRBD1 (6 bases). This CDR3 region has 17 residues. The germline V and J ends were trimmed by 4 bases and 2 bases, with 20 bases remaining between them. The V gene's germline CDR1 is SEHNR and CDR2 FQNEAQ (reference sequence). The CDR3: CASSSRLRDITNYGYTF. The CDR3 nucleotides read TGTGCCAGCAGCTCCCGCCTCCGGGACATCACCAACTATGGCTACACCTTC.

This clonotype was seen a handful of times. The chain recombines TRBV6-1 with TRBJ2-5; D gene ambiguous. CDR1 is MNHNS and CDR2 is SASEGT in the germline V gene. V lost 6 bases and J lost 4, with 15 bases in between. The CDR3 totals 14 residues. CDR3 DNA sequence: TGTGCCAGCAGAACCTCGCCTGGGTTAGAGACCCAGTACTTC. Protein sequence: CASRTSPGLETQYF.

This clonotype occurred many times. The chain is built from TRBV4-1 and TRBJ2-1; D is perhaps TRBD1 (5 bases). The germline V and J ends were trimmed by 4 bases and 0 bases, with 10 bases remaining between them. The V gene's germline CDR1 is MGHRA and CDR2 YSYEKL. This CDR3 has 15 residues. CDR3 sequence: CASSLNTGSYNEQFF. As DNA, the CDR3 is TGCGCCAGCAGCCTTAATACAGGCTCCTACAATGAGCAGTTCTTC.

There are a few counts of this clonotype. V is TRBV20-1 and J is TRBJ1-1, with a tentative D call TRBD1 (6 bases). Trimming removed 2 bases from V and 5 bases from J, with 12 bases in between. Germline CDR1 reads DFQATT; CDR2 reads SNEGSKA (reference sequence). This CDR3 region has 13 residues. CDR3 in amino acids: CSARLGGGTEAFF. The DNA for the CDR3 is TGCAGTGCTAGATTAGGGGGTGGGACTGAAGCTTTCTTT.

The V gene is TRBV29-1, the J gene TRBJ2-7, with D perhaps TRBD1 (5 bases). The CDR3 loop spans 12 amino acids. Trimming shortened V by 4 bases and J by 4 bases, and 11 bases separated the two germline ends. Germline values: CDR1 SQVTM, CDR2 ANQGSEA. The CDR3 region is CSVVVSGYEQYV. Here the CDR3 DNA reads TGCAGCGTTGTGGTATCAGGGTACGAGCAGTACGTC.

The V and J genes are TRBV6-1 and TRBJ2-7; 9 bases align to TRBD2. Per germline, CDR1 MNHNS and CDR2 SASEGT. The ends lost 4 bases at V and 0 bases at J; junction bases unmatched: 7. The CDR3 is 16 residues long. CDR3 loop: CASSADLAGASYEQYF. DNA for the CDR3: TGTGCCAGCAGTGCGGATTTAGCGGGAGCCTCCTACGAGCAGTACTTC.

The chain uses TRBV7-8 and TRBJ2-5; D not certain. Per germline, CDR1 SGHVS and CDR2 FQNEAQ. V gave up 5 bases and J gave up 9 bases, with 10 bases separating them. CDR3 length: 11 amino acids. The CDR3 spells CASSTNYAQYF. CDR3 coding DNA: TGTGCCAGCAGCACGAATTATGCCCAGTACTTC. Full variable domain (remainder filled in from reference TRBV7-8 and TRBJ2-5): GAGVSQSPRYKVAKRGQDVALRCDPISGHVSLFWYQQALGQGPEFLTYFQNEAQLDKSGLPSDRFFAERPEGSVSTLKIQRTQQEDSAVYLCASSTNYAQYFGPGTRLLVL.